These 28 T cell receptor beta chains were all obtained from the same sample, sequenced in a study of T cell clonotyping in hematopoietic cell transplantation. Some clones are missing from TCRdb's copy, which holds only in-frame ones; the method was immunoSEQ multiplex PCR. The sample yields some 15,000 clones, around 55% seen once. The sample was PBMCs, taken 30 days after allogeneic stem cell transplant. These receptors were obtained from a male patient in his forties or fifties who had an allogeneic stem cell transplant from an unrelated donor, so T cells may come from the graft donor. Some clones in this sample may be carry-over from other donors' samples.

The chain is built from TRBV9 and TRBJ1-5, with a weak D call TRBD1 (5 bases). This CDR3 comprises 15 residues. Germline assignment: CDR1 SGDLS and CDR2 YYNGEE. Deletions cut 2 bases from V and 4 bases from J, with 13 bases between. CDR3 region: CASSVSGGVNQPQHF. The CDR3 bases are TGTGCCAGCAGCGTTTCGGGAGGGGTGAATCAGCCCCAGCATTTT.

The chain couples TRBV19 to TRBJ1-1, with a tentative D call TRBD1 (5 bases). Per the germline V gene, CDR1 is LNHDA and CDR2 is SQIVND (reference sequence). Trimming pared 10 bases from V and 6 bases from J, leaving 21 bases between. The CDR3 extends over 14 amino acids. Here the CDR3 reads CATEGRALDAEAFF. The CDR3 nucleotides are TGTGCCACTGAGGGACGGGCTTTAGATGCTGAAGCTTTCTTT. Combining the CDR3 with reference TRBV19 and TRBJ1-1 gives the whole variable domain DGGITQSPKYLFRKEGQNVTLSCEQNLNHDAMYWYRQDPGQGLRLIYYSQIVNDFQKGDIAEGYSVSREKKESFPLTVTSAQKNPTAFYLCATEGRALDAEAFFGQGTRLTVV.

This chain joins TRBV30 and TRBJ2-6; D not resolved. V lost 8 bases and J lost 0, with 11 bases in between. CDR3 size: 14 residues. From germline, CDR1 is GTSNPN and CDR2 SVGIG (reference sequence). The CDR3 here is CAGIRYSGANVLTF. In DNA form, the CDR3 reads TGTGCCGGCATACGTTACTCTGGGGCCAACGTCCTGACTTTC.

V usage is TRBV5-1 and J usage is TRBJ2-1; possible D gene TRBD1, 5 bases. The germline V and J ends were trimmed by 6 bases and 6 bases, with 19 bases remaining between them. The CDR3 totals 15 residues. The germline V gene has CDR1 SGHRS and CDR2 YFSETQ. The CDR3 DNA reads TGCGCCAGCACAATCTCTAGTGGGGCGAGCAATGAGCAGTTCTTC. Protein: CASTISSGASNEQFF.

The chain combines TRBV29-1 with TRBJ1-1; unclear D gene. CDR3 length: 13 residues. Trimming cost V 4 bases and J 2 bases, with 11 bases left between them. The germline gives CDR1 SQVTM, CDR2 ANQGSEA. CDR3 protein: CSVVEGLNTEAFF. The CDR3, as DNA: TGCAGCGTTGTAGAAGGCTTAAACACTGAAGCTTTCTTT.

The table lists this clone with a count of one. The rearrangement links TRBV25-1 to TRBJ1-4; D is undetermined. CDR3 size: 17 residues. Per the germline V gene, CDR1 is MGHDK and CDR2 is SYGVNS. The ends were cut back, 1 base at V and 8 bases at J, with 20 bases in the middle. The CDR3, as DNA: TGTGCCAGCAGTGAATTGTGGGTCGGAACTGAGGACGAAAAACTGTTTTTT. Translating it yields CASSELWVGTEDEKLFF.

This chain uses TRBV30 with TRBJ1-1; D uncertain. The CDR3 spans 15 residues. With 0 bases removed from V and 1 base from J, the gap between germline ends came to 12 bases. Germline CDR1 is GTSNPN and CDR2 is SVGIG (reference sequence). Written as DNA, the CDR3 is TGTGCCTGGAGTGTAAGCGGTCAGCCGAACACTGAAGCTTTCTTT. It yields the protein CAWSVSGQPNTEAFF.

This clone turned up a few times. V is TRBV7-2 and J is TRBJ1-1, with D possibly being TRBD1 (6 bases). The V end lost 5 bases, the J end lost 4 bases, and 14 bases lay between the germline ends. The CDR3 spans 14 residues. Germline V gene data show CDR1 as SGHTA and CDR2 as FQGNSA. The CDR3 reads CASSDWDTGTEAFF. CDR3 nucleotide sequence: TGTGCCAGCAGCGACTGGGACACGGGCACTGAAGCTTTCTTT.

The CDR3 reads CASSPDRGHYYGYTF. Here the CDR3 DNA reads TGTGCCAGCAGCCCCGACAGGGGGCATTACTATGGCTACACCTTC. The J gene is TRBJ1-2, the V gene TRBV7-8; 10 bases are shared with TRBD1. Losses at the gene ends were 5 bases for V and 3 bases for J; bases not matched to a gene: 6. From germline, CDR1 is SGHVS and CDR2 FQNEAQ. This CDR3 is 15 amino acids long.

This clone was detected a few times. V gene TRBV2 combines with J gene TRBJ1-5; 7 nucleotides line up with TRBD1. CDR3 length: 14 amino acids. Looked up from germline, CDR1 is SNHLY and CDR2 is FYNNEI. V gave up 6 bases and J gave up 5 bases; unmatched junction bases: 7. Written as DNA, the CDR3 is TGTGCCAGCAGGGCGACAGGGCCCTATCAGCCCCAGCATTTT. Protein: CASRATGPYQPQHF.

The genes are TRBV5-1 and TRBJ1-1; TRBD1 aligns across 8 bases. The V gene's germline CDR1 is SGHRS and CDR2 YFSETQ. This CDR3 is 12 amino acids long. V was clipped by 5 bases and J by 7 bases; unmatched bases: 4. CDR3 loop: CASSYGQGEAFF. The DNA for the CDR3 is TGCGCCAGCAGTTATGGACAGGGTGAAGCTTTCTTT.

The J gene is TRBJ1-2, the V gene TRBV6-5; 7 bases line up with TRBD1. Trimming cost V 0 bases and J 7 bases; bases outside gene matches: 5. Germline CDR1 and CDR2: MNHEY and SVGAGI. CDR3 size: 14 residues. The CDR3 DNA follows: TGTGCCAGCAGTTACTCAAAGGGGGCGCGTGGCTACACCTTC. Residues: CASSYSKGARGYTF.

The table lists this clone with a count of one. The rearrangement uses TRBV29-1 and TRBJ2-2, with 11 bases fitting TRBD2. Trimming took 4 bases from V and 4 from J; bases not matched to a gene: 2. This CDR3 is 14 amino acids long. Per germline, CDR1 SQVTM and CDR2 ANQGSEA. The CDR3 region is CSVGLAGPTGELFF. The CDR3 coding sequence is TGCAGCGTTGGACTAGCGGGACCCACCGGGGAGCTGTTTTTT.

This clone has just a few counts. This chain connects TRBV27 to TRBJ2-2; unclear D gene. V dropped 7 bases and J dropped 5 bases, with 8 bases sitting between them. Germline V gene sequence: CDR1 MNHEY, CDR2 SMNVEV (reference sequence). This CDR3 comprises 12 residues. As DNA, the CDR3 is TGTGCCAGCAACGGCCGGACCGGGGAGCTGTTTTTT. Residues: CASNGRTGELFF.

This clone has just a few counts. V gene TRBV5-1 combines with J gene TRBJ1-5; the match to TRBD1 covers 9 bases. V dropped 3 bases and J dropped 6; count of bases not matched to a gene: 4. CDR3 size: 14 residues. The germline V gene encodes CDR1 SGHRS and CDR2 YFSETQ. The CDR3 loop is CASSSGQGSQPQHF. CDR3 coding DNA: TGCGCCAGCAGCTCCGGACAGGGGAGTCAGCCCCAGCATTTT.

This clone occurred a few times. This chain links TRBV10-3 with TRBJ1-2, with D uncertain. In germline, CDR1 is ENHRY, CDR2 SYGVKD. The CDR3 length is 14 residues. Deletions cut 3 bases from V and 4 bases from J, with 12 bases between. The CDR3 loop is CAISDHQVGYGYTF. DNA for the CDR3: TGTGCCATCAGTGATCACCAAGTCGGCTATGGCTACACCTTC.

As regards this clone: Germline is not matched at one junction end, which may reflect a read error. This chain joins TRBV2 and TRBJ2-7; TRBD1 aligns across 7 bases. Germline V gene data show CDR1 as SNHLY and CDR2 as FYNNEI. The CDR3 is 11 residues long. CDR3 sequence (DNA): TGTGCCAGCAGCGCTCGAGGGGGCGTGGTCTTC. It is translated as CASSARGGVVF.

This clone was detected a few times. This chain joins TRBV4-2 and TRBJ2-7; maybe TRBD2 (5 bases). The V and J ends lost 1 base and 6 bases respectively, with 13 bases between them. The CDR3 totals 14 residues. The germline V gene has CDR1 LGHNA and CDR2 YNFKEQ. CDR3 DNA: TGTGCCAGCAGCCAAGGACGGGATGTGAGCGAGCAGTACTTC. Protein sequence: CASSQGRDVSEQYF.

This clone was seen a few times. J is TRBJ1-1 and V is TRBV7-9; 9 bases match TRBD1. The V gene's germline CDR1 is SEHNR and CDR2 FQNEAQ (reference sequence). This CDR3 comprises 15 residues. V shed 3 bases, J shed 0 bases, and the junction held 2 bases outside the gene matches. The CDR3 DNA reads as TGTGCCAGCAGCTTGACAGGGGGGATGAACACTGAAGCTTTCTTT. Its protein product is CASSLTGGMNTEAFF.

This sequence joins TRBV30 and TRBJ2-7; D gene uncertain. Trimming shortened V by 4 bases and J by 3 bases, and 16 bases separated the two germline ends. Looked up from germline, CDR1 is GTSNPN and CDR2 is SVGIG (reference sequence). This CDR3 has 14 amino acids. The CDR3 here is CAWTPRQEYYEQYF. The CDR3 nucleotides are TGTGCCTGGACCCCCAGGCAGGAGTACTACGAGCAGTACTTC.

The V gene is TRBV29-1, the J gene TRBJ2-3; 14 nucleotides line up with TRBD2. Germline CDR1 and CDR2: SQVTM and ANQGSEA. J lost 6 bases, V lost 4 bases, and 6 bases had no gene match. The CDR3 contains 15 residues. CDR3 protein: CSVGGTSGRYDTQYF. CDR3 DNA sequence: TGCAGCGTTGGGGGGACTAGCGGGAGATATGATACGCAGTATTTT.

The V and J genes are TRBV9 and TRBJ2-7, with TRBD1 matching 7 bases. The germline V gene has CDR1 SGDLS and CDR2 YYNGEE. V dropped 0 bases and J dropped 1; count of bases not matched to a gene: 4. CDR3 length: 15 amino acids. The CDR3 region is CASSVGQGLSYEQYF. For the CDR3, the DNA is TGTGCCAGCAGCGTAGGACAGGGCCTATCCTACGAGCAGTACTTC.

Here the CDR3 DNA reads TGTGCCAGCAGCTTAATCAGGGAGCAGTACTTC. Protein sequence: CASSLIREQYF. The chain carries TRBV7-9 and TRBJ2-7; no clear D gene. The CDR3 runs to 11 residues. Germline lookup yields CDR1 SEHNR and CDR2 FQNEAQ (reference sequence). V gave up 2 bases and J gave up 7 bases, with 6 bases separating them.

V and J are TRBV28 and TRBJ1-5; D unclear. CDR3 length: 14 amino acids. Between the trimmed V and J ends, which lost 1 base and 6 bases, there was a span of 10 bases. Germline V CDR1 and CDR2: MDHEN, SYDVKM. CDR3 sequence: CASSLFSRVQPQHF. The CDR3 region has the DNA TGTGCCAGCAGTTTATTTTCGAGGGTTCAGCCCCAGCATTTT.

This rearrangement joins TRBV4-1 to TRBJ1-3; D possibly corresponds to TRBD1 (6 bases). Deletions cut 0 bases from V and 4 bases from J, with 10 bases between. This CDR3 spans 15 amino acids. The V gene's germline CDR1 is MGHRA and CDR2 YSYEKL. The CDR3 is CASSQDWGQGNTIYF. CDR3 bases: TGCGCCAGCAGCCAAGATTGGGGGCAGGGAAACACCATATATTTT.

This clone has more than one count but fewer than ten. The chain employs TRBV7-2 and TRBJ2-1; 12 positions match TRBD2. The CDR3 has 15 amino acids. The J segment lost 6 bases and the V segment lost 5 bases, leaving 5 bases of the junction unmatched. The germline V gene has CDR1 SGHTA and CDR2 FQGNSA. The CDR3 coding sequence is TGTGCCAGCAGCGAACTAGCGGGAGGCCGCAATGAGCAGTTCTTC. Residues: CASSELAGGRNEQFF.

The rearrangement links TRBV30 to TRBJ1-4; D gene unclear. The CDR3 has 14 residues. Germline assignment: CDR1 GTSNPN and CDR2 SVGIG (reference sequence). Trimming shortened V by 0 bases and J by 4 bases, and 9 bases separated the two germline ends. Here the CDR3 DNA reads TGTGCCTGGAGTGTGTTATCCGTTAATGAAAAACTGTTTTTT. This translates into CAWSVLSVNEKLFF. The full variable domain, in which reference TRBV30 and TRBJ1-4 provide the parts outside the CDR3, is SQTIHQWPATLVQPVGSPLSLECTVEGTSNPNLYWYRQAAGRGLQLLFYSVGIGQISSEVPQNLSASRPQDRQFILSSKKLLLSDSGFYLCAWSVLSVNEKLFFGSGTQLSVL.

The table lists this clone with a few counts. The chain carries TRBV7-8 and TRBJ1-1; unclear D gene. The CDR3 has 12 residues. Germline assignment: CDR1 SGHVS and CDR2 FQNEAQ. The V and J ends lost 5 bases and 1 base respectively, with 5 bases between them. DNA for the CDR3: TGTGCCAGCAGCCGGGGGAACACTGAAGCTTTCTTT. This translates into CASSRGNTEAFF.